A selection of T cell receptor beta chains follows, all from one sample in a study of T cell responses to AZD1222 COVID-19 vaccine. Some clones are missing from TCRdb's copy, which holds only in-frame ones; the method was immunoSEQ multiplex PCR. Found here are about 130,000 clones, around 90% of them singletons; the top ten hold 1.9%. Specimen: peripheral blood, collected on day 0 of AZD1222 vaccination. These TCRs come from an adult in good health. CDR3s leave out the opening cysteine and the closing phenylalanine or tryptophan.

v_call	j_call	cdr3_aa
TRBV6-5	TRBJ1-4	ASCAGVISEKLF
TRBV5-4	TRBJ1-1	ASSFPQRNTEAF
TRBV12-5	TRBJ2-5	ACGGGVGETQY
TRBV4-3	TRBJ2-7	ASSRAQGYEQY
TRBV28	TRBJ1-3	ASGNSGSGNTIY
TRBV11-1	TRBJ1-1	ASSIDGEDTEAF
TRBV4-1	TRBJ1-5	ASSGGTGYSNQPQH
TRBV5-5	TRBJ2-2	ASSPRAAPPGELF
TRBV6-4	TRBJ1-6	ASSDSFVGTGNSPLH
TRBV18	TRBJ1-5	ASSPSRTGGGQPQH
TRBV29-1	TRBJ2-3	SVLSGTDTQY
TRBV7-2	TRBJ2-3	ASSFWTLGTDTQY
TRBV12-3/TRBV12-4	TRBJ2-5	ASSVRETQY
TRBV6-5	TRBJ1-2	ASSQGNYGYT
TRBV29-1	TRBJ2-2	SVIPRGGTGELF
TRBV9	TRBJ1-3	ASSTVGGGNTIY
TRBV29-1	TRBJ1-2	VCGGIDSYGYT